This TCR beta chain was obtained from a study of cytomegalovirus exposure and HLA in healthy donors. For this clone: Its antigen is unidentified.

The repertoire was sequenced with immunoSEQ multiplex PCR; TCRdb's copy has only in-frame clones and lacks some. Of 250,000 to 400,000 clones listed, approximately 86% are singletons. Findings and limits, study-wide: Rarity characterized most TCR sequences, yet some public TCRs appeared in many donors.

Trimming took off 3 bases at V and 10 bases at J, with 13 bases between the two ends. The CDR3 covers 14 residues. Per germline, CDR1 SGHTA and CDR2 FQGNSA. The sequence was collected from a man aged 30-40 years in good health and CMV-seronegative. The rearrangement uses TRBV7-2 and TRBJ1-6, with D maybe TRBD1 (6 bases). Sequencing was done on a sample of PBMCs. CDR3 nucleotide sequence: TGTGCCAGCAGCTTTCAGGGGAAGCGATCACCCCTCCACTTT. Its translation: CASSFQGKRSPLHF. Filled out from reference TRBV7-2 and TRBJ1-6, the complete variable domain reads GAGVSQSPSNKVTEKGKDVELRCDPISGHTALYWYRQSLGQGLEFLIYFQGNSAPDKSGLPSDRFSAERTGGSVSTLTIQRTQQEDSAVYLCASSFQGKRSPLHFGNGTRLTVT.